The present entry profiles one T cell receptor beta chain with its context. The data are from a study of blood T cell repertoires in COVID-19. Study in general: Spain, Italy and the United States supplied samples that represented acute and convalescent COVID-19. PBMCs, B-cell-depleted T cells, or T cells were the source of the cDNA or gDNA that made up the material.

Under the authors' procedure: Scientists estimated how many nucleated cells there were by amplifying reference gene primers. The data were produced by immunoSEQ multiplex PCR, yet TCRdb's version contains in-frame clones alone and is incomplete. D and trimming come from the DNA, and the V and J calls and clone size come from that table. The repertoire holds some 90,000 clones, with roughly 80% as singletons. Per germline, CDR1 LGHDT and CDR2 YNNKEL (reference sequence). The CDR3 sequence is 15 residues long. J was trimmed by 7 bases and V by 2 bases; bases with no gene match: 7. The rearrangement uses TRBV3-1 (or the pseudogene TRBV3-2) and TRBJ2-7; 11 nucleotides line up with TRBD1. The specimen sequenced was peripheral blood. The receptor comes from a human donor in a cohort sampled during active COVID-19. CDR3 region: CASSQQGQGAREQYF. CDR3 nucleotides: TGTGCCAGCAGCCAACAAGGACAGGGGGCAAGGGAGCAGTACTTC.